This entry is about one T cell receptor beta chain. Its cognate antigen has yet to be identified. No base quality information exists; no much larger clone differs at one position. Library construction relied on the immunoSEQ multiplex PCR assay. Drawn from immuneACCESS, this table holds only the in-frame rearrangements with V and J called that TCRdb kept. Clones are partly lost; checked studies trace under half to an unresolved V gene and leave the rest unexplained. This sample comprises 63,000 or so clones, roughly 96% of them detected only once. Jointly, the top ten make up roughly 0.033% of the sample. CDR1 and CDR2 (SGHTA, FQGTGA) derive from the germline V gene. The CDR3 starts with the cysteine, ends with the phenylalanine, and has 18 residues. Only the CDR3 part of the read is kept: 54 bases, read in frame from the first base. Deletion took 2 bases off V and 1 base off J, with a span of 15 bases between the germline ends.

This record comes from a study of shared T cell receptors in the human thymus (dated by TCRdb to the early 2020s). The study in broad terms: The study examined how the human thymus generates shared, self-reactive T-cell receptor alpha chains.

The rearranged segments are TRBV7-3 and TRBJ2-6; the D gene cannot be named for sure. Sequenced sample: thymocytes. The clonotype comes from a human donor. The nucleotide sequence is given as TGTGCCAGCAGCTTACGGCCCACTCGGGTTTCTGGGGCCAACGTCCTGACTTTC. Protein translation: CASSLRPTRVSGANVLTF.